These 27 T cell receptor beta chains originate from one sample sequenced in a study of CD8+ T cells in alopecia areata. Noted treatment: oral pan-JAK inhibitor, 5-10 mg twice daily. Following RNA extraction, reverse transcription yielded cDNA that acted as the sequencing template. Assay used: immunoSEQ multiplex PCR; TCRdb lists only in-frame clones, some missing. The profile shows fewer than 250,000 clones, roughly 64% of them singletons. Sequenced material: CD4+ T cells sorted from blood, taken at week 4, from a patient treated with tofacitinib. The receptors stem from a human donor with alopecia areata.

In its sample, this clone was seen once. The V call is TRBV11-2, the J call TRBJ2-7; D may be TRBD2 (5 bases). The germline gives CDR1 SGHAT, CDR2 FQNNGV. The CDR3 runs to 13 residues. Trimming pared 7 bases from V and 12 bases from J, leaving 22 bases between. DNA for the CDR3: TGTGCCAGCACCGAGACTGCGGGTGCCTCACGGTACTTC. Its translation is CASTETAGASRYF.

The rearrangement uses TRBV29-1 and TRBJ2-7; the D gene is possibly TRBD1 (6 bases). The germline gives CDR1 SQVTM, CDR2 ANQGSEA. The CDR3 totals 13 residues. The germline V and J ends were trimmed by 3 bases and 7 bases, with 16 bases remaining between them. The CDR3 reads CSVDGTGPQEQYF. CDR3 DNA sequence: TGCAGCGTTGACGGAACAGGGCCCCAGGAGCAGTACTTC.

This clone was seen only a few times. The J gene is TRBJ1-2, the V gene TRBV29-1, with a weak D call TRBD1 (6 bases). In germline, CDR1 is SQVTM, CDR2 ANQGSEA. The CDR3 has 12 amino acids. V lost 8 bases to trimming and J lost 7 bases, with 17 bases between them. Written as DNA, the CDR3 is TGCAGCATATACAGGGCATCCCTTGGCTACACCTTC. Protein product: CSIYRASLGYTF.

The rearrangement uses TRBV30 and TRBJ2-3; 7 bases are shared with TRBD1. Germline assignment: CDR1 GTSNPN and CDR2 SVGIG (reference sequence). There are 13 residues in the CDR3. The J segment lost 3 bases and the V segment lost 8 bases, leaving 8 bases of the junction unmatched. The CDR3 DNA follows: TGTGCCGGTGGAAGGGGGCCAACAGATACGCAGTATTTT. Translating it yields CAGGRGPTDTQYF.

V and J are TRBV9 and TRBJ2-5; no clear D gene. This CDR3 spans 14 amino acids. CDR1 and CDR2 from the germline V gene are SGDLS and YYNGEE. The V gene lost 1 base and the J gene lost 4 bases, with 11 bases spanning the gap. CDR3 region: CASSVRLGGETQYF. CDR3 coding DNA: TGTGCCAGCAGCGTAAGGTTAGGCGGAGAGACCCAGTACTTC.

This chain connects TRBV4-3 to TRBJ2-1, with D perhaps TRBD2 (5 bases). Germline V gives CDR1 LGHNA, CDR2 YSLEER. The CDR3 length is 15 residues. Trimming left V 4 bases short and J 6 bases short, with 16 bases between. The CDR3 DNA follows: TGCGCCAGCAGCCTCCGCGAGGGAAAGGGCAATGAGCAGTTCTTC. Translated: CASSLREGKGNEQFF.

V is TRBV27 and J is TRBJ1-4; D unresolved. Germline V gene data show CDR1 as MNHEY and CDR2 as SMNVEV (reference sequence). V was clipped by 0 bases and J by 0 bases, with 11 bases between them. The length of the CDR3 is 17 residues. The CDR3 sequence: CASSLSGSRATNEKLFF. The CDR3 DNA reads TGTGCCAGCAGTTTATCTGGCAGCCGCGCAACTAATGAAAAACTGTTTTTT.

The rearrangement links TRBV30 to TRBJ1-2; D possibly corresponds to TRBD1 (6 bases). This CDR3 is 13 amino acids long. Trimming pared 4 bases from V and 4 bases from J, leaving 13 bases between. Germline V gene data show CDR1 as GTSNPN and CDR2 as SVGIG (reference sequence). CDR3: CAWTQGRGYGYTF. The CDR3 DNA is TGTGCCTGGACACAGGGAAGGGGCTATGGCTACACCTTC. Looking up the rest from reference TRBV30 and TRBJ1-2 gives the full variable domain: SQTIHQWPATLVQPVGSPLSLECTVEGTSNPNLYWYRQAAGRGLQLLFYSVGIGQISSEVPQNLSASRPQDRQFILSSKKLLLSDSGFYLCAWTQGRGYGYTFGSGTRLTVV.

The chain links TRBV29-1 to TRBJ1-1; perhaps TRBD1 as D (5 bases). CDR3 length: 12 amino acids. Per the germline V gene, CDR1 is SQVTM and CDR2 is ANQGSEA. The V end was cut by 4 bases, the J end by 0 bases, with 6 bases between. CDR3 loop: CSVGDLNTEAFF. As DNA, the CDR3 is TGCAGCGTTGGGGACTTGAACACTGAAGCTTTCTTT.

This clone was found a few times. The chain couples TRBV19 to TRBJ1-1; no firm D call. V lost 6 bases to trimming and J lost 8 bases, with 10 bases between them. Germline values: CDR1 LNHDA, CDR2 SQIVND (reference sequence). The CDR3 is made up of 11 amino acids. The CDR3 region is CASRLRHEAFF. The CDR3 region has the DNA TGTGCCAGTAGATTACGACACGAAGCTTTCTTT.

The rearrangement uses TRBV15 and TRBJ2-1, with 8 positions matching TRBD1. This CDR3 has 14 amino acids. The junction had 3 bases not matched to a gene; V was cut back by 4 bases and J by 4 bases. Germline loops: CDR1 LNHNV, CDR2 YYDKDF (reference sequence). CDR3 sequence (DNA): TGTGCCACCAGCACGGACAGGGCTTACAATGAGCAGTTCTTC. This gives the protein CATSTDRAYNEQFF.

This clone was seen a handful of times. CDR3 sequence reads: CAIRQGQSNGYTF. The CDR3 nucleotides are TGTGCCATCAGGCAGGGACAGAGTAATGGCTACACCTTC. The chain links TRBV10-3 to TRBJ1-2, with 7 bases identical to TRBD1. Unmatched junction bases numbered 7, after V lost 6 bases and J lost 6 bases. The CDR3 covers 13 residues. The germline V gene encodes CDR1 ENHRY and CDR2 SYGVKD.

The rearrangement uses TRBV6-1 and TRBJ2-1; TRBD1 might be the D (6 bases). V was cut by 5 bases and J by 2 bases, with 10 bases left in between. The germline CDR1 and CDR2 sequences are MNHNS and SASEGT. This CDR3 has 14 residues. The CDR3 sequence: CASSTGTTYNEQFF. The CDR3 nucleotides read TGTGCCAGCAGTACCGGGACAACCTACAATGAGCAGTTCTTC.

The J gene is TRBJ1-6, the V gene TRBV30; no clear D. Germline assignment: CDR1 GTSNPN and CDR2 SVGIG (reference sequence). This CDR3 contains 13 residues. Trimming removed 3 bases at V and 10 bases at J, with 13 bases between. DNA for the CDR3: TGTGCCTGGAGAGACACGGAGTGGTCACCCCTCCACTTT. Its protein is CAWRDTEWSPLHF. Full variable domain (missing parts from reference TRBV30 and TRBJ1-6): SQTIHQWPATLVQPVGSPLSLECTVEGTSNPNLYWYRQAAGRGLQLLFYSVGIGQISSEVPQNLSASRPQDRQFILSSKKLLLSDSGFYLCAWRDTEWSPLHFGNGTRLTVT.

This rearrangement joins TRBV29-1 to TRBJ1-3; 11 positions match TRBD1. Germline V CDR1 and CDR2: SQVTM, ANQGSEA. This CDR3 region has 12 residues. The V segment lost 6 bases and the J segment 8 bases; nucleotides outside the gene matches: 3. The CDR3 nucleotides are TGCAGCGTGACGGGACAGGGGGACACCATATATTTT. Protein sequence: CSVTGQGDTIYF.

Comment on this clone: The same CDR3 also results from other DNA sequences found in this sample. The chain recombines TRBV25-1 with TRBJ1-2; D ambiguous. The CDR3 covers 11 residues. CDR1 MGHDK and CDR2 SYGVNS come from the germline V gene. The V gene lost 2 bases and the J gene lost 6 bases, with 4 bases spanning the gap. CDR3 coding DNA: TGTGCCAGCAGTGAAGGAGATGGCTACACCTTC. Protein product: CASSEGDGYTF.

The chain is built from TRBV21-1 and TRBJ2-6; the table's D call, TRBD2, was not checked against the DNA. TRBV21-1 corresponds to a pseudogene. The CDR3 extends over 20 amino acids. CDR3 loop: CASSKIGVAGASSGANVLTF. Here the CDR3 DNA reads TGTGCCAGCAGCAAAATAGGAGTAGCGGGGGCCTCTTCTGGGGCCAACGTCCTGACTTTC.

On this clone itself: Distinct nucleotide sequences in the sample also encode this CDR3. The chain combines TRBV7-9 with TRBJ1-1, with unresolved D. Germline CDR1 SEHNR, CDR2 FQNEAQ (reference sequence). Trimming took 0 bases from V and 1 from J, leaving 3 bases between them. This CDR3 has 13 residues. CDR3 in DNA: TGTGCCAGCAGCTTAGCGGCGAACACTGAAGCTTTCTTT. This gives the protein CASSLAANTEAFF. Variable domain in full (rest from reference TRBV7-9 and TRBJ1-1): DTGVSQNPRHKITKRGQNVTFRCDPISEHNRLYWYRQTLGQGPEFLTYFQNEAQLEKSRLLSDRFSAERPKGSFSTLEIQRTEQGDSAMYLCASSLAANTEAFFGQGTRLTVV.

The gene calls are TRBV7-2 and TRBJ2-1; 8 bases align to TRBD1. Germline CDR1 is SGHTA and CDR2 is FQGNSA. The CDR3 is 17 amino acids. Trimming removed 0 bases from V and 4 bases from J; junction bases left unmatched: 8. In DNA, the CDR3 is TGTGCCAGCAGCTTAGCTCCTCAGGGGGCAGGTTACAATGAGCAGTTCTTC. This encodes CASSLAPQGAGYNEQFF.

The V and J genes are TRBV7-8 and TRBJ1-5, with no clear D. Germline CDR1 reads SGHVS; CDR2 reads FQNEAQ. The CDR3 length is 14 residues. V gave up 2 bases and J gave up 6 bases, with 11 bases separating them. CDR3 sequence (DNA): TGTGCCAGCAGCTTAACTGAAGTGGGTCAGCCCCAGCATTTT. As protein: CASSLTEVGQPQHF.

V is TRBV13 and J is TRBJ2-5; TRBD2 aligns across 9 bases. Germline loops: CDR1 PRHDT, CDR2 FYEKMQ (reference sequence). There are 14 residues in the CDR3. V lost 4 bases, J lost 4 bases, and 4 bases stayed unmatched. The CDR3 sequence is CASSYAGGRETQYF. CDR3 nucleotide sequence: TGTGCCAGCAGCTACGCGGGGGGGCGAGAGACCCAGTACTTC.

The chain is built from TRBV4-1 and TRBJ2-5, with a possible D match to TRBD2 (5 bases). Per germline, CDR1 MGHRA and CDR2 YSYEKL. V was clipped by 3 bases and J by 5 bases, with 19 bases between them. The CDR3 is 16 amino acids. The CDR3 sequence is CASSHPQGVAMETQYF. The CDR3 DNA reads TGCGCCAGCAGCCACCCCCAAGGAGTAGCGATGGAGACCCAGTACTTC.

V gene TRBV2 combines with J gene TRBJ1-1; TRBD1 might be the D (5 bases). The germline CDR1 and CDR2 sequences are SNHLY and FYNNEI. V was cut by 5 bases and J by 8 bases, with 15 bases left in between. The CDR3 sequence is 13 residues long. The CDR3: CASSFGGRVEAFF. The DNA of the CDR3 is TGTGCCAGCAGTTTTGGGGGGAGAGTCGAAGCTTTCTTT.

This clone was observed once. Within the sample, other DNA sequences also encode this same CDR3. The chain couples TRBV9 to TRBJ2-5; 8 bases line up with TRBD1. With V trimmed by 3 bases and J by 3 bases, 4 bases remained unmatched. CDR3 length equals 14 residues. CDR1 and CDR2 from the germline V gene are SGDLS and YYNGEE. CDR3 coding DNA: TGTGCCAGCAGCGCTTCGACAGGGGAAGAGACCCAGTACTTC. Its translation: CASSASTGEETQYF.

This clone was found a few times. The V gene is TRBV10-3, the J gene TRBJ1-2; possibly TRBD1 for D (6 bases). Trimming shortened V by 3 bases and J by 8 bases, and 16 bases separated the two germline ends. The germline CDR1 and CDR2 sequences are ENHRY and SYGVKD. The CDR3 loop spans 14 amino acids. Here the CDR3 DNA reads TGTGCCATCAGTGATGGCTTGGGGGCGGTGGGCTACACCTTC. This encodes CAISDGLGAVGYTF.

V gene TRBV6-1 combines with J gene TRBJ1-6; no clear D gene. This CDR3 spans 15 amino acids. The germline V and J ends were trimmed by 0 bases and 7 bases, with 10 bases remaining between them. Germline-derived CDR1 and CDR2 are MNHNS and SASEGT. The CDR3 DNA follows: TGTGCCAGCAGTGAAGCGCCGGTAGGGAATTCACCCCTCCACTTT. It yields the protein CASSEAPVGNSPLHF.

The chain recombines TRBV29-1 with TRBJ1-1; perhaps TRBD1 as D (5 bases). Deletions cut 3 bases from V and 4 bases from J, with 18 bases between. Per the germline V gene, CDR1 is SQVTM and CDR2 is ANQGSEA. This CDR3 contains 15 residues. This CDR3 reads CSVDTAVEGSTEAFF. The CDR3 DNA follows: TGCAGCGTTGATACGGCCGTGGAGGGGAGCACTGAAGCTTTCTTT.